The rows below give T cell receptor beta chains drawn from one sample of a study of blood T cells in healthy people across ages. Each CDR3 protein is one row after TCRdb ran MiXCR on the 5' RACE reads. The sample includes 600,000 or so distinct CDR3 sequences, around 21% seen only once; the top ten take more than 3%. Sequences were obtained from blood. These receptors were obtained from a man between 65 and 85 years old in good health. Each CDR3 is given with its conserved first and last residue. Size values are once, few and many counts, or a class for expanded clones, and some rows have none.

TRBV29-1	TRBJ2-1	.	CSAGLSAGSNEQFF
TRBV3-1	TRBJ2-6	few	CASSQEGSAGSGANVLTF
TRBV20-1	TRBJ2-3	few	CSARVPSGHSTDTQYF
TRBV11-2	TRBJ1-4	few	CASRESSSTNEKLFF
TRBV7-9	TRBJ2-1	.	CASSSPGLAGVSSYNEQFF
TRBV6-6	TRBJ1-2	.	CASRPGQDYGYTF
TRBV12-3/TRBV12-4	TRBJ2-5	many	CASSLGGQGQETQYF
TRBV4-3	TRBJ1-5	few	CASSQDLTGNQPQHF
TRBV5-1	TRBJ1-4	few	CASSLEQGANEKLFF
TRBV5-6	TRBJ2-5	few	CASSSGLAHETQYF
TRBV28	TRBJ2-1	few	CASSLSGRVGADSYNEQFF
TRBV6-6	TRBJ1-4	many	CASLDRGGEKLFF
TRBV28	TRBJ2-7	few	CASSGASASSYEQYF
TRBV2	TRBJ1-4	many	CASRSSPGQTNEKLFF
TRBV29-1	TRBJ2-1	few	CSVDVVTYNEQFF
TRBV29-1	TRBJ2-2	.	CSARDRGRTGELFF
TRBV5-1	TRBJ1-2	few	CASSQDRRYTF
TRBV20-1	TRBJ2-4	many	CSAVGGGLAGVGIQYF
TRBV29-1	TRBJ1-1	.	CSGTGQLNTEAFF
TRBV20-1	TRBJ2-5	.	CSAPRSGVQETQYF
TRBV20-1	TRBJ2-1	.	CSARVDSGSWNEQFF
TRBV6-4	.	few	CASSVGQGQGTNEQFF
TRBV3-1	TRBJ2-5	few	CASSQKRDQETQYF
TRBV9	TRBJ2-1	few	CASSPGLAGAGEQFF
TRBV13	TRBJ2-3	few	CASSLGLAGVNTKYF
TRBV30	TRBJ1-5	few	CAWRGQGSQPQHF
TRBV7-2	TRBJ2-1	.	CASSGVGVGNEQFF
TRBV28	TRBJ2-3	.	CASSLRVGYTDTQYF
TRBV19	TRBJ2-3	.	CASSASSGSRTDTQYF
TRBV4-1	TRBJ2-5	many	CASSQSLGLVAQYF
TRBV28	TRBJ2-1	.	CASTSRGAGSYNEQFF
TRBV29-1	TRBJ2-1	.	CSVKGQGAHEQFF
TRBV20-1	TRBJ1-2	.	CSARDSTGANYGYTF
TRBV12-3/TRBV12-4	TRBJ2-3	.	CASSLGSSGRGNTQYF
TRBV11-2	TRBJ2-5	.	CASSSRGGGSRETQYF
TRBV3-1	TRBJ1-2	.	CASSHYDRLRGHGYTF
TRBV2	TRBJ1-1	many	CASSDTGAEAFF
TRBV6-2/TRBV6-3	TRBJ2-7	.	CASTQGSGLYEQYF
TRBV25-1	TRBJ1-1	.	CASSEQTSRAFF
TRBV7-6	TRBJ2-7	.	CASSLFASGFYEQYF
TRBV6-6	TRBJ2-3	.	CASRTGLSTDTQYF
TRBV4-1	TRBJ2-1	many	CASSQGVGGEQFF
TRBV12-3/TRBV12-4	TRBJ1-6	few	CASSPQGFNSPLHF
TRBV29-1	TRBJ1-6	few	CSVMEAGGNSPLHF
TRBV6-5	TRBJ1-2	few	CASSYSDRNYGYTF
TRBV10-3	TRBJ2-3	.	CAIRGTDTQYF
TRBV6-1	TRBJ1-2	.	CATQLKLDGYSDSGYTF
TRBV9	TRBJ2-2	few	CASSVAANTGELFF
TRBV10-3	.	.	CAISELGLAGVPEEETQYF
TRBV9	TRBJ2-2	.	CASSVGTTLTGELFF
TRBV15	TRBJ2-1	.	CATSALGTSGYNEQFF
TRBV12-3/TRBV12-4	TRBJ1-3	.	CASTLGGQGISGNTIYF
TRBV3-1	TRBJ2-3	few	CASSHWGTDTQYF
TRBV24-1	TRBJ2-1	.	CATSDYPRVREQFF
TRBV30	TRBJ2-7	.	CAWSPTDRYSYEQYF
TRBV6-1	TRBJ2-7	.	CASSANPGVGLTYEQYF
TRBV28	TRBJ2-2	few	CASSLGTPHTGELFF
TRBV25-1	TRBJ2-6	few	CASSEPSTAGANVLTF
TRBV28	TRBJ2-3	.	CASSPSEGRADTQYF